These 30 T cell receptor beta chains originate from one sample sequenced in a study of molecular identifiers for immune sequencing clone quantification (dated by TCRdb to 2017 to 2018). Libraries were prepared through PCR. The sequencer listed for this sample is Illumina HiSeq 4000. The raw public data were reprocessed by TCRdb itself: fastp quality trimming at Q25, MiXCR clonotype calling, in-frame beta chains only. Every CDR3 protein is listed once, alongside the most common genes and DNA of its rows. The sample table records just under 650,000 distinct CDR3 sequences; nearly 20% of these occur just once. 0.85% of the sample comes from the top ten. The sequencing input was naive CD8+ T cells from blood, with Jurkat cell RNA spiked in. What the cell subset or site label conveys for this sample: FACS-sorted CD8+CD4-CCR7+CD45RA+ naive T cells. These receptors all stem from a human donor in good health. Some libraries in this study had Jurkat cell RNA spiked in.

This clonotype was observed at least ten times. V and J are TRBV4-3 and TRBJ1-1, with D unclear. The CDR3 contains 13 residues. In germline, CDR1 is LGHNA, CDR2 YSLEER. Between the trimmed V and J ends, which lost 3 bases and 3 bases, there was a span of 8 bases. The CDR3 region is CASSHLKDTEAFF. Written as DNA, the CDR3 is TGCGCCAGCAGCCACCTGAAGGACACTGAAGCTTTCTTT.

In regard to this clonotype: A much more abundant neighbour one base away suggests this may be a read error. No conserved phenylalanine or tryptophan ends this CDR3, so it is likely a read error. The rearrangement links TRBV18 to TRBJ2-5; possibly TRBD2 for D (5 bases). The germline V gene encodes CDR1 KGHSH and CDR2 LQKENI. The CDR3 is 16 residues long. Trimming took off 3 bases at V and 3 bases at J, with 17 bases between the two ends. The CDR3 sequence: CASSPRPLVYEETQYL. The CDR3 bases are TGTGCCAGCTCACCGAGACCACTAGTTTACGAAGAGACCCAGTACCTC.

This clonotype appeared many times. The CDR3 protein is CASSQDVRGFTNEQFF. The DNA for the CDR3 is TGCGCCAGCAGCCAAGATGTGCGGGGGTTTACTAATGAGCAGTTCTTC. This chain joins TRBV4-3 and TRBJ2-1; 7 nucleotides align to TRBD2. CDR1 is LGHNA and CDR2 is YSLEER in the germline V gene. The J segment lost 7 bases and the V segment lost 0 bases, leaving 9 bases of the junction unmatched. The CDR3 is 16 residues long.

The table lists this clonotype with many counts. V is TRBV6-5 and J is TRBJ1-1; tentative D call: TRBD1 (6 bases). CDR3 size: 12 residues. Trimming stripped 6 bases from V and 4 bases from J, with 9 bases between. The germline CDR1 and CDR2 sequences are MNHEY and SVGAGI. The CDR3 coding sequence is TGTGCCAGCAGGCAACAGGGCACTGAAGCTTTCTTT. It encodes CASRQQGTEAFF.

This clonotype has only one observation. CDR3 sequence: CASSYPGTGGEEQYF. The CDR3 DNA sequence: TGTGCCAGCAGCTACCCCGGGACAGGGGGCGAGGAGCAGTACTTC. This chain joins TRBV7-2 and TRBJ2-7; TRBD1 agrees at 12 bases. Germline CDR1 and CDR2: SGHTA and FQGNSA. This CDR3 region has 15 residues. V shed 4 bases and J 7 bases; nucleotides not matched to a gene: 8. Full variable domain (remainder filled in from reference TRBV7-2 and TRBJ2-7): GAGVSQSPSNKVTEKGKDVELRCDPISGHTALYWYRQSLGQGLEFLIYFQGNSAPDKSGLPSDRFSAERTGGSVSTLTIQRTQQEDSAVYLCASSYPGTGGEEQYFGPGTRLTVT.

The sample holds many counts of this clonotype. The chain has TRBV7-9 and TRBJ2-3, with 7 nucleotides matching TRBD1. Germline trimming cut 3 bases from V and 4 bases from J; bases unmatched to any gene: 10. The CDR3 has 16 amino acids. Germline-derived CDR1 and CDR2 are SEHNR and FQNEAQ (reference sequence). As DNA, the CDR3 is TGTGCCAGCAGCTTTACAGACAGGGTGTTTTCAGATACGCAGTATTTT. It is translated as CASSFTDRVFSDTQYF.

This clonotype was counted many times. This sequence joins TRBV27 and TRBJ2-7; 10 positions agree with TRBD2. The CDR3 runs to 13 residues. V was pared by 7 bases and J by 1 base, with 1 base of the junction left unmatched. CDR1 and CDR2 (germline): MNHEY, SMNVEV (reference sequence). The CDR3 here is CASKAGGSYEQYF. CDR3 bases: TGTGCCAGCAAAGCGGGAGGGTCCTACGAGCAGTACTTC.

Concerning this clonotype itself: This sequence may be a read error, since a much larger clone differs from it by one base. The chain links TRBV6-1 to TRBJ2-7, with D uncertain. The CDR3 consists of 15 residues. CDR1 is MNHNS and CDR2 is SASEGT in the germline V gene. The V and J ends lost 2 bases and 5 bases respectively, with 16 bases between them. The CDR3 coding sequence is TGTGCCAGCAGTGAACGGGTAGGGCATCGGAACGAGCAGTACTTC. Amino acids: CASSERVGHRNEQYF.

This clonotype came up a few times. The CDR3 DNA sequence: TGTGCCAGCAGCTTAAATAGCGGGATATACAATGAGCAGTTCTTC. Its protein product is CASSLNSGIYNEQFF. V usage is TRBV11-2 and J usage is TRBJ2-1; 8 nucleotides match TRBD2. This CDR3 has 15 residues. After removal of 2 bases from V and 4 bases from J, the junction contained 4 bases not matched to a gene. Germline V lookup: CDR1 SGHAT, CDR2 FQNNGV.

Points on this clonotype: One base away lies a much larger clone, so this may be a sequencing read error. The chain joins TRBV20-1 to TRBJ2-3; TRBD2 matches at 11 bases. Germline CDR1 is DFQATT and CDR2 is SNEGSKA (reference sequence). The CDR3 is 17 residues long. With 1 base clipped from V and 8 bases from J, the junction kept 14 bases outside the gene matches. Here the CDR3 DNA reads TGCAGTGCTAGAGGTTGGGCAGTAGCGGGAGGGCCGGGTACGCAGTATTTT. This translates into CSARGWAVAGGPGTQYF.

This clonotype was seen ten or more times. The chain links TRBV12-3 or TRBV12-4 to TRBJ1-3; D is unclear. Between the trimmed V and J ends, which lost 2 bases and 7 bases, there was a span of 9 bases. The CDR3 totals 13 residues. The CDR3 nucleotides are TGTGCCAGCAGTTTAACCGGGCAGAACACCATATATTTT. It is translated as CASSLTGQNTIYF.

This clonotype was detected many times. The J gene is TRBJ2-7, the V gene TRBV20-1; perhaps TRBD2 as D (6 bases). V lost 3 bases to trimming and J lost 0 bases, with 18 bases between them. The germline V gene has CDR1 DFQATT and CDR2 SNEGSKA (reference sequence). The CDR3 contains 16 residues. The CDR3 is CSARALMEGSSYEQYF. The CDR3 DNA follows: TGCAGTGCTAGGGCCCTGATGGAGGGGAGCTCCTACGAGCAGTACTTC.

The chain is built from TRBV3-1 and TRBJ2-1; tentative D call: TRBD1 (5 bases). The germline V gene has CDR1 LGHDT and CDR2 YNNKEL (reference sequence). The CDR3 is made up of 13 amino acids. The germline V and J ends were trimmed by 1 base and 9 bases, with 10 bases remaining between them. The CDR3 is CASSQATVGEQFF. In DNA form, the CDR3 reads TGTGCCAGCAGCCAAGCGACAGTTGGTGAGCAGTTCTTC.

The chain couples TRBV28 to TRBJ1-4; the D gene is possibly TRBD1 (5 bases). The ends were cut back, 7 bases at V and 7 bases at J, with 19 bases in the middle. Germline V gene sequence: CDR1 MDHEN, CDR2 SYDVKM. This CDR3 has 15 residues. The DNA for the CDR3 is TGTGCCAGCACCCCGTGGGGGAAGTCGGGTGAAAAACTGTTTTTT. Translated: CASTPWGKSGEKLFF. Filled out from reference TRBV28 and TRBJ1-4, the complete variable domain reads DVKVTQSSRYLVKRTGEKVFLECVQDMDHENMFWYRQDPGLGLRLIYFSYDVKMKEKGDIPEGYSVSREKKERFSLILESASTNQTSMYLCASTPWGKSGEKLFFGSGTQLSVL.

This clonotype was detected only a few times. It may be a read error: a sequence one base away is much more abundant. CDR3 sequence reads: CSAGAHRTDTQYF. The CDR3 coding sequence is TGCAGTGCTGGAGCCCACCGCACAGATACGCAGTATTTT. The V gene is TRBV20-1, the J gene TRBJ2-3; no reliable D call. Germline V lookup: CDR1 DFQATT, CDR2 SNEGSKA (reference sequence). The CDR3 length is 13 residues. Trimming took 5 bases from V and 1 from J, leaving 10 bases between them.

The sample holds many counts of this clonotype. V and J are TRBV27 and TRBJ2-3; D gene uncertain. Trimming pared 6 bases from V and 4 bases from J, leaving 11 bases between. Germline V gene sequence: CDR1 MNHEY, CDR2 SMNVEV (reference sequence). This CDR3 has 13 residues. This CDR3 is CASSIGFPDTQYF. CDR3 nucleotide sequence: TGTGCCAGCAGCATTGGATTCCCAGATACGCAGTATTTT.

This clonotype appeared many times. V and J are TRBV6-2 or TRBV6-3 and TRBJ2-3, with 10 bases matching TRBD1. Germline trimming cut 4 bases from V and 4 bases from J; bases unmatched to any gene: 8. This CDR3 has 16 amino acids. In germline, CDR1 is MNHEY, CDR2 SVGEGT. The CDR3 nucleotides read TGTGCCAGCAGTTTTCCGGGACAGGGGAGCCCAGATACGCAGTATTTT. Protein product: CASSFPGQGSPDTQYF.

This clonotype was observed many times. The gene calls are TRBV4-3 and TRBJ2-7; D not resolved. Trimming stripped 3 bases from V and 4 bases from J, with 10 bases between. Per the germline V gene, CDR1 is LGHNA and CDR2 is YSLEER. The CDR3 has 13 residues. CDR3 amino acids: CASSQSVGYEQYF. The CDR3 DNA is TGCGCCAGCAGCCAGAGCGTGGGTTACGAGCAGTACTTC.

The gene calls are TRBV11-2 and TRBJ2-3, with D possibly TRBD1 on 6 matching bases. V shed 4 bases and J shed 2 bases, with 16 bases lying between them. The CDR3 totals 16 residues. CDR1 is SGHAT and CDR2 is FQNNGV in the germline V gene. CDR3 sequence: CASSYSGALITDTQYF. The CDR3 region has the DNA TGTGCCAGCAGCTACTCAGGGGCACTGATCACAGATACGCAGTATTTT.

This chain uses TRBV28 with TRBJ2-6; 10 bases align to TRBD1. V lost 6 bases, J lost 0 bases, and 8 bases stayed unmatched. The germline CDR1 and CDR2 sequences are MDHEN and SYDVKM. The CDR3 contains 18 residues. CDR3 sequence (DNA): TGTGCCAGCAGAGGAGGGACAGGGGTCAGCTCTGGGGCCAACGTCCTGACTTTC. Its translation: CASRGGTGVSSGANVLTF.

This clonotype has a count of ten or more. The gene calls are TRBV5-4 and TRBJ2-7, with D perhaps matching TRBD1 (6 bases). This CDR3 has 15 residues. The germline V gene has CDR1 SGHNT and CDR2 YYREEE (reference sequence). The V and J ends lost 4 bases and 3 bases respectively, with 17 bases between them. CDR3 DNA sequence: TGTGCCAGCAGCCAGCCTGGCCAGGGGAGCTACGAGCAGTACTTC. This encodes CASSQPGQGSYEQYF.

This clonotype appeared many times. The rearrangement joins TRBV15 to TRBJ2-6; D perhaps matches TRBD1 (6 bases). The CDR3 has 19 amino acids. V was shortened by 0 bases and J by 2 bases, with 17 bases between the two germline ends. Germline loops: CDR1 LNHNV, CDR2 YYDKDF (reference sequence). CDR3 region: CATSRDLGTGPPGANVLTF. The CDR3 DNA reads as TGTGCCACCAGCAGAGATTTGGGAACAGGGCCTCCTGGGGCCAACGTCCTGACTTTC.

This clonotype was detected many times. In nucleotides, the CDR3 is TGTGCCAGCAGCCGAGGGCGGGGTAACACCGGGGAGCTGTTTTTT. It codes for CASSRGRGNTGELFF. The V and J genes are TRBV25-1 and TRBJ2-2; D may be TRBD2 (6 bases). The CDR3 is 15 amino acids. V was trimmed by 6 bases and J by 2 bases, leaving 13 bases between them. Germline lookup yields CDR1 MGHDK and CDR2 SYGVNS. The whole variable domain, remainder taken from reference TRBV25-1 and TRBJ2-2, is EADIYQTPRYLVIGTGKKITLECSQTMGHDKMYWYQQDPGMELHLIHYSYGVNSTEKGDLSSESTVSRIRTEHFPLTLESARPSHTSQYLCASSRGRGNTGELFFGEGSRLTVL.

There are many counts of this clonotype. The rearrangement links TRBV28 to TRBJ1-1; D is perhaps TRBD1 (5 bases). The germline gives CDR1 MDHEN, CDR2 SYDVKM. Trimming took 5 bases from V and 1 from J, leaving 8 bases between them. This CDR3 region has 13 residues. In nucleotides, the CDR3 is TGTGCCAGCAGTGTCACAGGGAACACTGAAGCTTTCTTT. This encodes CASSVTGNTEAFF.

This clonotype was found many times. The V call is TRBV2, the J call TRBJ2-3, with D perhaps matching TRBD2 (6 bases). CDR1 and CDR2 (germline): SNHLY, FYNNEI. This CDR3 contains 15 residues. The V and J ends lost 5 bases and 3 bases respectively, with 15 bases between them. In nucleotides, the CDR3 is TGTGCCAGCAGTCCCCTCGCGGGGAAAACAGATACGCAGTATTTT. Translated, it gives CASSPLAGKTDTQYF.

This clonotype was counted at least ten times. This chain joins TRBV6-6 and TRBJ1-4; D is perhaps TRBD1 (6 bases). With 4 bases removed from V and 0 bases from J, the gap between germline ends came to 6 bases. Germline assignment: CDR1 MNHNY and CDR2 SVGAGI (reference sequence). The CDR3 runs to 14 residues. CDR3 DNA sequence: TGTGCCAGCAGTTGGACAGCAACTAATGAAAAACTGTTTTTT. As protein: CASSWTATNEKLFF.

This clonotype was seen at least ten times. V is TRBV4-3 and J is TRBJ1-4; D is uncertain. This CDR3 region has 17 residues. The V and J ends lost 0 bases and 0 bases respectively, with 11 bases between them. The germline CDR1 and CDR2 sequences are LGHNA and YSLEER. CDR3 bases: TGCGCCAGCAGCCAAGATTGGTTAGGCGCAACTAATGAAAAACTGTTTTTT. Residues: CASSQDWLGATNEKLFF.

This clonotype was observed a handful of times. J is TRBJ2-2 and V is TRBV5-6; no clear D. The CDR3 extends over 14 amino acids. Germline CDR1 and CDR2: SGHDT and YYEEEE. The V end was cut by 1 base, the J end by 1 base, with 5 bases between. The DNA for the CDR3 is TGTGCCAGCAGCTTGACAGAGAACACCGGGGAGCTGTTTTTT. It translates to CASSLTENTGELFF.

The chain is built from TRBV3-1 and TRBJ2-4; TRBD1 might be the D (6 bases). Deletions cut 1 base from V and 4 bases from J, with 11 bases between. The CDR3 consists of 15 residues. Germline-derived CDR1 and CDR2 are LGHDT and YNNKEL (reference sequence). The CDR3 DNA reads TGTGCCAGCAGCCAAGTGTCCCAGGGGAAAAACATTCAGTACTTC. As protein: CASSQVSQGKNIQYF.

This clonotype turned up a few times. This chain uses TRBV20-1 with TRBJ1-1, with 9 bases lining up with TRBD1. Germline V gene sequence: CDR1 DFQATT, CDR2 SNEGSKA (reference sequence). This CDR3 is 16 amino acids long. Trimming removed 3 bases from V and 1 base from J; junction bases left unmatched: 9. The CDR3 protein is CSASSGQGTTNTEAFF. CDR3 coding DNA: TGCAGTGCTAGCTCGGGACAGGGTACAACGAACACTGAAGCTTTCTTT.